A single sample is the source of the 30 T cell receptor beta chains below, sequenced in a study of blood T cell repertoires in COVID-19. Sequenced by immunoSEQ multiplex PCR; TCRdb stores in-frame clones only, minus some. This sample carries more than 300,000 clones, 70% to 90% of them seen once, and the ten largest clones take roughly a tenth. Material: peripheral blood. The receptors were gathered from a woman in her 30s with COVID-19, enrolled during active disease.

This clone was counted only a few times. This chain joins TRBV7-8 and TRBJ1-5; 7 bases are a match to TRBD1. V was clipped by 0 bases and J by 6 bases; unmatched bases: 2. Looked up from germline, CDR1 is SGHVS and CDR2 is FQNEAQ. The length of the CDR3 is 14 residues. CDR3 in DNA: TGTGCCAGCAGCTTAGCAGGGGGCTTTCAGCCCCAGCATTTT. Translating gives CASSLAGGFQPQHF.

V and J are TRBV27 and TRBJ1-6; the D gene is possibly TRBD1 (5 bases). Germline CDR1 MNHEY, CDR2 SMNVEV (reference sequence). The ends were cut back, 2 bases at V and 2 bases at J, with 19 bases in the middle. This CDR3 has 19 amino acids. This CDR3 is CASSLRGGGGLTYNSPLHF. The DNA for the CDR3 is TGTGCCAGCAGTTTACGGGGTGGGGGGGGACTCACCTATAATTCACCCCTCCACTTT.

This rearrangement joins TRBV7-2 to TRBJ2-3; possibly TRBD2 for D (6 bases). The CDR3 sequence is 15 residues long. Per germline, CDR1 SGHTA and CDR2 FQGNSA. Trimming left V 5 bases short and J 2 bases short, with 14 bases between. The CDR3 spells CASSRDFSFTDTQYF. CDR3 DNA: TGTGCCAGCAGCCGGGACTTTTCCTTCACAGATACGCAGTATTTT.

The chain is built from TRBV7-3 and TRBJ1-2; D is undetermined. V was trimmed by 3 bases and J by 0 bases, leaving 11 bases between them. Germline lookup yields CDR1 SGHTA and CDR2 FQGTGA. This CDR3 is 15 amino acids long. CDR3 in amino acids: CASSFSGVTNYGYTF. Here the CDR3 DNA reads TGTGCCAGCAGCTTTTCCGGAGTTACTAACTATGGCTACACCTTC.

This rearrangement joins TRBV28 to TRBJ2-7, with 11 bases matching TRBD1. V lost 2 bases, J lost 4 bases, and 4 bases stayed unmatched. The CDR3 covers 15 residues. Germline assignment: CDR1 MDHEN and CDR2 SYDVKM. The CDR3 bases are TGTGCCAGCAGTTTAGGGACAGGGGGAAGGTACGAGCAGTACTTC. Residues: CASSLGTGGRYEQYF. The variable domain in full, with the rest retrieved from reference TRBV28 and TRBJ2-7, is DVKVTQSSRYLVKRTGEKVFLECVQDMDHENMFWYRQDPGLGLRLIYFSYDVKMKEKGDIPEGYSVSREKKERFSLILESASTNQTSMYLCASSLGTGGRYEQYFGPGTRLTVT.

The chain carries TRBV28 and TRBJ2-7, with D perhaps matching TRBD1 (6 bases). Germline V gene sequence: CDR1 MDHEN, CDR2 SYDVKM. V lost 6 bases and J lost 2, with 23 bases in between. The CDR3 has 17 amino acids. The CDR3 loop is CASSSKRALQGPYEQYF. In DNA form, the CDR3 reads TGTGCCAGCAGCTCCAAGAGGGCGCTACAGGGTCCCTACGAGCAGTACTTC.

The chain employs TRBV28 and TRBJ1-6, with a possible D match to TRBD1 (5 bases). This CDR3 spans 16 amino acids. V lost 7 bases and J 10 bases, leaving 23 bases between the germline ends. Germline V gene sequence: CDR1 MDHEN, CDR2 SYDVKM. The CDR3 loop reads CASKSNQGAFWSPLHF. CDR3 nucleotide sequence: TGTGCCAGCAAATCAAATCAGGGTGCTTTTTGGTCACCCCTCCACTTT.

This chain connects TRBV28 to TRBJ2-3; D unclear. This CDR3 is built from 11 residues. In germline, CDR1 is MDHEN, CDR2 SYDVKM. V lost 6 bases, J lost 6 bases, and 7 bases lay in between. In nucleotides, the CDR3 is TGTGCCAGCAGCAACATGGATACGCAGTATTTT. This codes for CASSNMDTQYF.

V gene TRBV5-4 combines with J gene TRBJ2-1, with TRBD2 matching over 7 bases. V dropped 0 bases and J dropped 7; count of bases not matched to a gene: 10. Germline CDR1 SGHNT, CDR2 YYREEE (reference sequence). There are 16 residues in the CDR3. CDR3 in amino acids: CASSLAGGSVRNEQFF. The CDR3 region has the DNA TGTGCCAGCAGCTTGGCCGGCGGGAGTGTTAGGAATGAGCAGTTCTTC.

V and J are TRBV3-1 (or the pseudogene TRBV3-2) and TRBJ2-7; D not resolved. V lost 5 bases and J 0 bases, leaving 11 bases between the germline ends. Germline assignment: CDR1 LGHDT and CDR2 YNNKEL (reference sequence). There are 14 residues in the CDR3. CDR3 loop: CASSKQANSYEQYF. The CDR3 region has the DNA TGTGCCAGCAGCAAGCAAGCGAACTCCTACGAGCAGTACTTC.

V and J are TRBV7-6 and TRBJ2-1, with 8 nucleotides matching TRBD2. The CDR3 is 21 residues long. Per germline, CDR1 SGHVS and CDR2 FNYEAQ. After removal of 2 bases from V and 0 bases from J, the junction contained 18 bases not matched to a gene. The CDR3 is CASSLRPSSPLAESSYNEQFF. CDR3 DNA sequence: TGTGCCAGCAGCTTACGACCCTCCTCCCCACTAGCGGAGAGCTCCTACAATGAGCAGTTCTTC.

This clone was found once. The CDR3 here is CATSDRVEQYF. CDR3 bases: TGTGCCACCAGCGACCGGGTTGAGCAGTACTTC. The chain uses TRBV24-1 and TRBJ2-7; unclear D gene. V lost 7 bases and J lost 7, with 10 bases in between. Germline CDR1 and CDR2: KGHDR and SFDVKD. The CDR3 has 11 residues.

This rearrangement joins TRBV6-4 to TRBJ2-5, with D tentatively TRBD2 (6 bases). The CDR3 runs 13 residues. In germline, CDR1 is MRHNA, CDR2 SNTAGT. V was clipped by 7 bases and J by 2 bases, with 11 bases between them. CDR3 sequence: CASNVAEQETQYF. CDR3 coding DNA: TGTGCCAGCAATGTAGCGGAGCAAGAGACCCAGTACTTC.

The chain couples TRBV5-4 to TRBJ2-3; possibly TRBD1 for D (5 bases). The V end was cut by 4 bases, the J end by 3 bases, with 12 bases between. This CDR3 is built from 14 residues. Germline CDR1 reads SGHNT; CDR2 reads YYREEE (reference sequence). Here the CDR3 reads CASSRAGITDTQYF. CDR3 DNA: TGTGCCAGCAGCCGGGCAGGGATAACAGATACGCAGTATTTT.

The chain combines TRBV19 with TRBJ1-3, with D uncertain. V lost 5 bases to trimming and J lost 4 bases, with 9 bases between them. This CDR3 spans 13 amino acids. CDR1 and CDR2 (germline): LNHDA, SQIVND (reference sequence). The CDR3, as DNA: TGTGCCAGTAGTGGGGAGGACGGAAACACCATATATTTT. This sequence encodes CASSGEDGNTIYF. Full variable domain (missing parts from reference TRBV19 and TRBJ1-3): DGGITQSPKYLFRKEGQNVTLSCEQNLNHDAMYWYRQDPGQGLRLIYYSQIVNDFQKGDIAEGYSVSREKKESFPLTVTSAQKNPTAFYLCASSGEDGNTIYFGEGSWLTVV.

This rearrangement joins TRBV12-3 or TRBV12-4 to TRBJ2-3; 9 nucleotides align to TRBD1. The CDR3 sequence is 13 residues long. The trim removed 8 bases at V and 4 bases at J, leaving 4 bases unmatched. In nucleotides, the CDR3 is TGTGCCAGCGGGGACAGGGCCGCAGATACGCAGTATTTT. It encodes CASGDRAADTQYF.

This clone was seen only a few times. CDR3 in amino acids: CASSLGDTLVEAFF. In nucleotides, the CDR3 is TGCGCCAGCAGCTTGGGTGACACCTTGGTAGAAGCTTTCTTT. The chain is built from TRBV5-1 and TRBJ1-1; D is ambiguous. CDR1 is SGHRS, CDR2 YFSETQ, per germline. This CDR3 spans 14 amino acids. With 0 bases removed from V and 8 bases from J, the gap between germline ends came to 14 bases.

The V and J genes are TRBV4-1 and TRBJ2-2; TRBD2 matches 14 bases. CDR3 length: 17 residues. Per germline, CDR1 MGHRA and CDR2 YSYEKL. Trimming at V came to 3 bases and at J to 7 bases, leaving 7 bases not matched to a gene. DNA of the CDR3: TGCGCCAGCAGCCATTCGGGACTAGCGGGAGTTATCGGGGAGCTGTTTTTT. Its protein product is CASSHSGLAGVIGELFF.

A few counts support this clone. The V and J genes are TRBV10-1 and TRBJ2-1, with 9 positions matching TRBD1. Trimming removed 0 bases from V and 7 bases from J; junction bases left unmatched: 4. This CDR3 has 15 amino acids. Germline-derived CDR1 and CDR2 are WNHNN and SYGVQD (reference sequence). CDR3 in DNA: TGCGCCAGCAGTGAGTCGGGACAGGGATCGAATGAGCAGTTCTTC. Its translation: CASSESGQGSNEQFF.

J is TRBJ1-2 and V is TRBV6-6; maybe TRBD1 (5 bases). Germline values: CDR1 MNHNY, CDR2 SVGAGI (reference sequence). This CDR3 is 14 amino acids long. The V and J ends lost 0 bases and 5 bases respectively, with 10 bases between them. Written as DNA, the CDR3 is TGTGCCAGCAGTTACTCGCCAGGGCGGTATGGCTACACCTTC. It codes for CASSYSPGRYGYTF.

This chain uses TRBV11-2 with TRBJ2-7; D is possibly TRBD1 (6 bases). CDR1 and CDR2 (germline): SGHAT, FQNNGV. V was cut by 0 bases and J by 2 bases, with 14 bases left in between. This CDR3 contains 16 residues. The CDR3 is CASSLDSIGGTYEQYF. The CDR3 coding sequence is TGTGCCAGCAGCTTAGATAGTATAGGGGGAACCTACGAGCAGTACTTC.

This CDR3 is CASSLNIGAGGTEAFF. The CDR3 nucleotides read TGTGCCAGCAGTCTCAATATCGGGGCAGGGGGCACTGAAGCTTTCTTT. The genes are TRBV28 and TRBJ1-1, with 7 bases lining up with TRBD1. Germline CDR1 and CDR2: MDHEN and SYDVKM. V was pared by 5 bases and J by 4 bases, with 13 bases of the junction left unmatched. The CDR3 spans 16 residues.

The CDR3 nucleotides are TGTGCCAGCAATAGAGGGGGCACCGGGGAGCTGTTTTTT. As protein: CASNRGGTGELFF. The chain employs TRBV2 and TRBJ2-2; D perhaps matches TRBD1 (6 bases). The CDR3 has 13 amino acids. V gave up 7 bases and J gave up 4 bases, with 10 bases separating them. The germline gives CDR1 SNHLY, CDR2 FYNNEI.

The chain uses TRBV4-2 and TRBJ2-1; D perhaps matches TRBD2 (6 bases). V gave up 0 bases and J gave up 0 bases, with 18 bases separating them. The length of the CDR3 is 19 residues. CDR1 is LGHNA, CDR2 YNFKEQ, per germline. The CDR3 region has the DNA TGTGCCAGCAGCCAAGATTGGGGAACGGGAGTCGACTCCTACAATGAGCAGTTCTTC. It specifies CASSQDWGTGVDSYNEQFF.

The chain joins TRBV5-1 to TRBJ2-7; unclear D gene. Germline V gene data show CDR1 as SGHRS and CDR2 as YFSETQ. The CDR3 covers 13 residues. Between the trimmed V and J ends, which lost 1 base and 1 base, there was a span of 6 bases. CDR3 nucleotide sequence: TGCGCCAGCAGCTTGACATCATCCTACGAGCAGTACTTC. It yields the protein CASSLTSSYEQYF.

The chain is built from TRBV12-5 and TRBJ2-1; D is perhaps TRBD2 (5 bases). Germline-derived CDR1 and CDR2 are LGHNT and FRNRAP. The CDR3 covers 18 residues. V was cut by 0 bases and J by 0 bases, with 15 bases left in between. The CDR3 bases are TGTGCTAGTGGTTTGGTACCATCCGGGAAGAGCTCCTACAATGAGCAGTTCTTC. Amino acids: CASGLVPSGKSSYNEQFF.

CDR3 loop: CANTQQGATDTQYF. The CDR3 DNA sequence: TGTGCCAACACTCAACAGGGGGCCACAGATACGCAGTATTTT. The V and J genes are TRBV2 and TRBJ2-3; 9 nucleotides match TRBD1. The CDR3 sequence is 14 residues long. V was clipped by 10 bases and J by 2 bases; unmatched bases: 7. Germline-derived CDR1 and CDR2 are SNHLY and FYNNEI.

This sequence joins TRBV2 and TRBJ2-7; 8 bases line up with TRBD1. CDR3 length: 12 residues. J was trimmed by 6 bases and V by 6 bases; bases with no gene match: 4. Germline CDR1 reads SNHLY; CDR2 reads FYNNEI. This CDR3 reads CASRDRGVEQYF. CDR3 nucleotide sequence: TGTGCCAGCAGAGACAGGGGAGTCGAGCAGTACTTC.

J is TRBJ1-1 and V is TRBV11-3, with D unresolved. Trimming cost V 0 bases and J 7 bases, with 12 bases left between them. There are 14 residues in the CDR3. Germline CDR1 and CDR2: SGHNT and YENEEA. CDR3 DNA: TGTGCCAGCAGCTTAGACTTCCAGGCGGGTGAAGCTTTCTTT. It translates to CASSLDFQAGEAFF. Full variable domain (outside the CDR3, taken from reference TRBV11-3 and TRBJ1-1): EAGVVQSPRYKIIEKKQPVAFWCNPISGHNTLYWYLQNLGQGPELLIRYENEEAVDDSQLPKDRFSAERLKGVDSTLKIQPAELGDSAVYLCASSLDFQAGEAFFGQGTRLTVV.

This clone was found once. The genes are TRBV28 and TRBJ2-7, with 7 bases matching TRBD1. The J segment lost 6 bases and the V segment lost 9 bases, leaving 14 bases of the junction unmatched. The CDR3 has 14 residues. Germline CDR1 MDHEN, CDR2 SYDVKM. The chain's CDR3 is CASYRGGSTGEQYF. The CDR3 nucleotides read TGTGCCAGTTACAGGGGCGGATCTACGGGCGAGCAGTACTTC.